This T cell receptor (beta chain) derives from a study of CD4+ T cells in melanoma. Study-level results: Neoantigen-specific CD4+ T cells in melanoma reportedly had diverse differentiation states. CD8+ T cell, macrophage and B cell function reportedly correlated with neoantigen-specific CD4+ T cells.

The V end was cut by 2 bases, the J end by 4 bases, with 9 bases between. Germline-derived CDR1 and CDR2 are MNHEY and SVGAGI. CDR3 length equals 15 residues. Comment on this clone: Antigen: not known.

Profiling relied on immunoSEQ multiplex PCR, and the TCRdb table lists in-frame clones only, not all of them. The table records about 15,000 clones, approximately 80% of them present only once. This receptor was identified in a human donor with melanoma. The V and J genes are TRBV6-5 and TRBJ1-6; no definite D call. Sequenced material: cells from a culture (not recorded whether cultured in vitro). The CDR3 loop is CASSYEDRYNSPLHF. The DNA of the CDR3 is TGTGCCAGCAGTTACGAGGATCGGTATAATTCACCCCTCCACTTT.